The sequence of this T cell receptor beta chain was determined in a study of human T cells and chemical hapten exposure. The CDR3 covers 15 residues. Trimming pared 1 base from V and 10 bases from J, leaving 19 bases between. Using its own MiXCR run on the RACE reads, TCRdb lists one record per CDR3 protein. The sample records around 260,000 distinct CDR3 sequences, about 9% being singletons. This clonotype was seen only a few times. Time point denoted: pre-sensitization, week 0. The treatment is: therapeutic diphenylcyclopropenone sensitization with weekly scalp DPC. Blood collection took place prior to placing each patch test.

The sequence was obtained from a woman aged 40 to 50 with alopecia areata. Some clones in this sample may be carry-over from other donors' samples. This chain connects TRBV12-3 or TRBV12-4 to TRBJ1-1, with D maybe TRBD1 (5 bases). The material was whole blood, obtained in connection with sensitization to the hapten diphenylcyclopropenone (DPC). Written as DNA, the CDR3 is TGTGCCAGCAGTTTAGGTTGGGGGACTACCATAAGAGCTTTCTTT. Protein: CASSLGWGTTIRAFF.